These T cell receptor beta chains were read from a single sample in a study of blood T cell repertoires in COVID-19. Clones were sequenced by immunoSEQ multiplex PCR, and TCRdb holds only the in-frame ones, with some missing. This table has under 450,000 clones, around 88% appearing once. The sequencing input was peripheral blood. These receptors originate from a woman between 50 and 59 years old with COVID-19, enrolled during active disease. Both conserved end residues are part of each CDR3. D genes are given only for firm matches.

V: TRBV27
D: .
J: TRBJ2-7
CDR3: CASSSGSGRGLYEQYF

V: TRBV6-5
D: .
J: TRBJ2-1
CDR3: CASRLDSTNEQFF

V: TRBV5-1
D: .
J: TRBJ1-4
CDR3: CASSLEGLNEKLFF

V: TRBV30
D: .
J: TRBJ1-1
CDR3: CAWKIQRDTEAFF

V: TRBV19
D: .
J: TRBJ1-6
CDR3: CASSTGSYNSPLHF

V: TRBV11-2
D: TRBD1
J: TRBJ1-2
CDR3: CASGETGYGYTF

V: TRBV5-1
D: TRBD1
J: TRBJ2-3
CDR3: CASSSTGVLPDTQYF

V: TRBV12-3/TRBV12-4
D: .
J: TRBJ2-3
CDR3: CASSRGGDTQYF

V: TRBV27
D: .
J: TRBJ1-2
CDR3: CASSLGPGYGYTF

V: TRBV7-9
D: .
J: TRBJ1-2
CDR3: CASSPGNTGYTF

V: TRBV3-1/TRBV3-2
D: .
J: TRBJ1-1
CDR3: CASSQSSREAFF

V: TRBV30
D: .
J: TRBJ1-1
CDR3: CALRGEEWTEAFF

V: TRBV11-3
D: .
J: TRBJ2-3
CDR3: CASSLAGSTDTQYF